These 29 T cell receptor beta chains originate from one sample sequenced in a study of OX40 agonist ivuxolimab in advanced cancers. Sequencing used immunoSEQ multiplex PCR; TCRdb keeps in-frame clones, though not all of them. Altogether tens of thousands of clones are present, 81% being singletons, with the ten largest covering 5.5% to 7%. Sequencing was performed on CD4+ or CD8+ T cells sorted from blood, taken in a trial of the OX40 agonist ivuxolimab. The receptor source for this set is an adult with an advanced solid tumor such as melanoma, head and neck, liver or kidney cancer.

Comments on this clone: One end of the junction fails to match germline, which may point to a read error. The rearrangement uses TRBV15 and TRBJ2-3; 13 bases map to TRBD2. Germline CDR1 reads LNHNV; CDR2 reads YYDKDF (reference sequence). The CDR3 has 17 residues. The CDR3 here is CVTSREGLAGVTDTQYF. As DNA, the CDR3 is TGTGTCACCAGCAGAGAAGGACTAGCGGGGGTCACAGATACGCAGTATTTT.

The rearrangement uses TRBV11-2 and TRBJ1-6; possible D gene TRBD1, 5 bases. V was shortened by 0 bases and J by 6 bases, with 9 bases between the two germline ends. CDR1 is SGHAT, CDR2 FQNNGV, per germline. The CDR3 contains 15 residues. DNA of the CDR3: TGTGCCAGCAGCTTAGAGTGGGGGACTAATTCACCCCTCCACTTT. Its translation: CASSLEWGTNSPLHF.

The chain has TRBV6-5 and TRBJ1-2; D perhaps matches TRBD1 (5 bases). The length of the CDR3 is 16 residues. The germline V gene has CDR1 MNHEY and CDR2 SVGAGI. The ends were cut back, 1 base at V and 3 bases at J, with 15 bases in the middle. For the CDR3, the DNA is TGTGCCAGCAGTTACTATACCTCCGGGGGGTACTATGGCTACACCTTC. Translation: CASSYYTSGGYYGYTF.

This chain joins TRBV28 and TRBJ2-7; weak D call: TRBD1 (6 bases). The ends were cut back, 2 bases at V and 7 bases at J, with 6 bases in the middle. This CDR3 has 11 residues. CDR1 and CDR2 (germline): MDHEN, SYDVKM. DNA of the CDR3: TGTGCCAGCAGTTTAGGGACAGAGCAGTACTTC. Translating gives CASSLGTEQYF.

This chain connects TRBV27 to TRBJ2-2, with TRBD2 matching over 9 bases. CDR3 length equals 15 residues. Germline trimming cut 5 bases from V and 4 bases from J; bases unmatched to any gene: 5. Looked up from germline, CDR1 is MNHEY and CDR2 is SMNVEV (reference sequence). The CDR3 loop reads CASSPVAGATGELFF. DNA for the CDR3: TGTGCCAGCAGTCCGGTAGCGGGGGCCACCGGGGAGCTGTTTTTT.

The chain combines TRBV6-5 with TRBJ1-2; no definite D call. The germline CDR1 and CDR2 sequences are MNHEY and SVGAGI. CDR3 length: 15 residues. The V end lost 0 bases, the J end lost 8 bases, and 16 bases lay between the germline ends. In DNA form, the CDR3 reads TGTGCCAGCAGTTACTCGACGGTCTCCCCGCTGGGCTACACCTTC. As protein: CASSYSTVSPLGYTF.

J is TRBJ2-1 and V is TRBV4-3, with TRBD1 matching 9 bases. V shed 2 bases, J shed 7 bases, and the junction held 12 bases outside the gene matches. Looked up from germline, CDR1 is LGHNA and CDR2 is YSLEER. The CDR3 is 17 residues long. CDR3 nucleotides: TGCGCCAGCAGCCAACCGGGACAGGGACCGGCGCAGAATGAGCAGTTCTTC. It encodes CASSQPGQGPAQNEQFF.

Only one count was recorded for this clone. This rearrangement joins TRBV7-6 to TRBJ1-4; D unclear. This CDR3 contains 15 residues. Deletions cut 5 bases from V and 4 bases from J, with 14 bases between. Germline V lookup: CDR1 SGHVS, CDR2 FNYEAQ. In DNA form, the CDR3 reads TGTGCCAGCAGCACCCGCCAGGAGGGTAATGAAAAACTGTTTTTT. Amino acids: CASSTRQEGNEKLFF.

This clone was observed a single time. V gene TRBV9 combines with J gene TRBJ2-5; possibly TRBD2 for D (6 bases). Trimming took off 0 bases at V and 0 bases at J, with 12 bases between the two ends. Germline CDR1 reads SGDLS; CDR2 reads YYNGEE. The CDR3 spans 16 residues. CDR3: CASSVEAGGNQETQYF. DNA of the CDR3: TGTGCCAGCAGCGTAGAAGCGGGCGGGAACCAAGAGACCCAGTACTTC.

Comment on this clone: With only one base between it and a far larger clone, this is likely a read error. Other DNA sequences from this sample encode an identical CDR3 as well. The rearrangement joins TRBV11-3 to TRBJ2-2; D unresolved. Germline V gene sequence: CDR1 SGHNT, CDR2 YENEEA. CDR3 length: 12 residues. Trimming removed 1 base at V and 6 bases at J, with 3 bases between. CDR3 loop: CASSLGAGELFF. In DNA form, the CDR3 reads TGTGCCAGCAGCTTAGGAGCCGGGGAGCTGTTTTTT.

The genes are TRBV5-5 and TRBJ1-5, with 10 bases lining up with TRBD1. V shed 3 bases and J 9 bases; nucleotides not matched to a gene: 6. The CDR3 spans 14 residues. Germline V lookup: CDR1 SGHKS, CDR2 YYEKEE (reference sequence). The CDR3: CASSWTGGEWPQHF. For the CDR3, the DNA is TGTGCCAGCAGCTGGACAGGGGGGGAATGGCCCCAGCATTTT.

V gene TRBV7-9 combines with J gene TRBJ1-4; TRBD1 matches 7 bases. The CDR3 consists of 14 residues. Germline CDR1 SEHNR, CDR2 FQNEAQ (reference sequence). V lost 2 bases and J lost 8; bases outside the gene matches: 5. The CDR3 DNA reads TGTGCCAGCAGCTTATCGTCGACAGGGGAAAAACTGTTTTTT. Its translation: CASSLSSTGEKLFF.

J is TRBJ2-7 and V is TRBV2; TRBD1 matches 7 bases. This CDR3 comprises 14 residues. Germline V gene lookup returns CDR1 SNHLY and CDR2 FYNNEI. Trimming cost V 4 bases and J 3 bases; bases outside gene matches: 6. The CDR3 sequence: CASSVLTGDYEQYF. CDR3 bases: TGTGCCAGCAGTGTATTAACAGGGGACTACGAGCAGTACTTC.

The genes are TRBV5-6 and TRBJ2-5, with D unresolved. Trimming removed 1 base at V and 5 bases at J, with 9 bases between. The germline gives CDR1 SGHDT, CDR2 YYEEEE. The CDR3 length is 13 residues. The CDR3: CASSLSMEETQYF. The CDR3 DNA reads TGTGCCAGCAGCTTGTCCATGGAGGAGACCCAGTACTTC.

This chain joins TRBV7-9 and TRBJ2-2; D remains ambiguous. Germline CDR1 SEHNR, CDR2 FQNEAQ (reference sequence). This CDR3 region has 13 residues. The V and J ends lost 5 bases and 7 bases respectively, with 11 bases between them. This CDR3 is CASSDRLHGELFF. The CDR3 region has the DNA TGTGCCAGCAGCGATCGACTGCACGGGGAGCTGTTTTTT.

The rearrangement joins TRBV4-2 to TRBJ1-4; D unresolved. Trimming took off 0 bases at V and 6 bases at J, with 14 bases between the two ends. The germline CDR1 and CDR2 sequences are LGHNA and YNFKEQ. The CDR3 spans 16 residues. Here the CDR3 DNA reads TGTGCCAGCAGCCAAGAGGACCCGAGGGTTCATGAAAAACTGTTTTTT. Translating gives CASSQEDPRVHEKLFF.

This chain uses TRBV27 with TRBJ2-1; possibly TRBD2 for D (6 bases). This CDR3 has 16 amino acids. V lost 5 bases and J 0 bases, leaving 14 bases between the germline ends. Germline values: CDR1 MNHEY, CDR2 SMNVEV (reference sequence). For the CDR3, the DNA is TGTGCCAGCAGTCCCATTACGACTAGCTCCTACAATGAGCAGTTCTTC. Residues: CASSPITTSSYNEQFF.

This clone turned up a few times. The genes are TRBV25-1 and TRBJ2-1; D might be TRBD1 or TRBD2, each matching 5 bases. The V and J ends lost 1 base and 14 bases respectively, with 15 bases between them. The CDR3 spans 13 residues. Germline V CDR1 and CDR2: MGHDK, SYGVNS. The CDR3 region is CASSEFAGTLEFF. The CDR3 region has the DNA TGTGCCAGCAGTGAATTCGCCGGGACCCTCGAGTTCTTC. The full variable domain, its missing parts supplied by reference TRBV25-1 and TRBJ2-1, is EADIYQTPRYLVIGTGKKITLECSQTMGHDKMYWYQQDPGMELHLIHYSYGVNSTEKGDLSSESTVSRIRTEHFPLTLESARPSHTSQYLCASSEFAGTLEFFGPGTRLTVL.

The DNA for the CDR3 is TGTGCCAGCAGCTTGGAACAGCCGAGTTGGGATGAGCAGTTCTTC. Its protein product is CASSLEQPSWDEQFF. The V gene is TRBV5-5, the J gene TRBJ2-1; D is unresolved. This CDR3 comprises 15 residues. From germline, CDR1 is SGHKS and CDR2 YYEKEE (reference sequence). Trimming took 0 bases from V and 8 from J, leaving 15 bases between them.

In its sample, this clone is medium-sized (0.01 to 0.1%). The chain has TRBV4-1 and TRBJ1-2; D not resolved. Trimming removed 1 base at V and 5 bases at J, with 14 bases between. The CDR3 runs to 15 residues. Per germline, CDR1 MGHRA and CDR2 YSYEKL. CDR3 nucleotides: TGCGCCAGCAGCCAAGCAGAAGCAGCAGAATATGGCTACACCTTC. Translated: CASSQAEAAEYGYTF.

The chain carries TRBV7-9 and TRBJ1-4; 8 nucleotides align to TRBD1. This CDR3 region has 16 residues. The V and J ends lost 4 bases and 3 bases, in that order; junction bases with no gene match: 7. CDR1 and CDR2 (germline): SEHNR, FQNEAQ (reference sequence). CDR3 residues: CASSSSRGQANEKLFF. The CDR3 region has the DNA TGTGCCAGCAGCTCAAGCAGGGGACAGGCTAATGAAAAACTGTTTTTT.

V is TRBV7-9 and J is TRBJ2-2; possibly TRBD2 for D (5 bases). V dropped 5 bases and J dropped 2 bases, with 12 bases sitting between them. The CDR3 loop spans 15 amino acids. From germline, CDR1 is SEHNR and CDR2 FQNEAQ (reference sequence). The CDR3 DNA follows: TGTGCCAGCAGCCCTCCCGGGAAAAACACCGGGGAGCTGTTTTTT. Amino acid sequence: CASSPPGKNTGELFF.

This chain uses TRBV28 with TRBJ1-1, with D unclear. V was clipped by 1 base and J by 8 bases, with 14 bases between them. CDR3 length: 14 amino acids. The V gene's germline CDR1 is MDHEN and CDR2 SYDVKM. The CDR3 sequence: CASSLSDRGGEAFF. The DNA for the CDR3 is TGTGCCAGCAGTTTATCGGACCGGGGTGGGGAAGCTTTCTTT. The variable domain in full, completed from reference TRBV28 and TRBJ1-1, reads DVKVTQSSRYLVKRTGEKVFLECVQDMDHENMFWYRQDPGLGLRLIYFSYDVKMKEKGDIPEGYSVSREKKERFSLILESASTNQTSMYLCASSLSDRGGEAFFGQGTRLTVV.

The gene calls are TRBV7-2 and TRBJ2-3, with D perhaps given as TRBD1 or TRBD2 (5 bases each). The CDR3 runs to 15 residues. Germline V lookup: CDR1 SGHTA, CDR2 FQGNSA. Trimming pared 7 bases from V and 2 bases from J, leaving 16 bases between. CDR3 in DNA: TGTGCCAGCACCTTTTGGCCGGGGACCACAGATACGCAGTATTTT. Encoded protein: CASTFWPGTTDTQYF.

CDR3 region: CASSRGQGIWDEQFF. The CDR3 bases are TGTGCCAGCAGCCGGGGACAGGGGATCTGGGATGAGCAGTTCTTC. The J gene is TRBJ2-1, the V gene TRBV7-7; 10 nucleotides agree with TRBD1. The V segment lost 5 bases and the J segment 8 bases; nucleotides outside the gene matches: 9. CDR1 is SSHAT and CDR2 is FNYEAQ in the germline V gene (reference sequence). CDR3 length equals 15 residues.

This clone was counted many times. V and J are TRBV27 and TRBJ2-1; D is unclear. This CDR3 spans 13 amino acids. The V end was cut by 4 bases, the J end by 4 bases, with 8 bases between. Germline V gene data show CDR1 as MNHEY and CDR2 as SMNVEV (reference sequence). Here the CDR3 reads CASSYTPYNEQFF. The DNA for the CDR3 is TGTGCCAGCAGTTATACCCCGTACAATGAGCAGTTCTTC.

This clone qualifies as medium-sized. The chain combines TRBV4-1 with TRBJ1-2, with D possibly matching TRBD1 (6 bases). Trimming removed 1 base at V and 2 bases at J, with 11 bases between. There are 15 residues in the CDR3. From germline, CDR1 is MGHRA and CDR2 YSYEKL. The CDR3 loop is CASSQAPGENYGYTF. The DNA for the CDR3 is TGCGCCAGCAGCCAAGCCCCAGGGGAGAACTATGGCTACACCTTC.

The chain links TRBV7-2 to TRBJ2-7, with unresolved D. V shed 1 base and J shed 5 bases, with 12 bases lying between them. CDR3 length: 14 amino acids. Germline CDR1 reads SGHTA; CDR2 reads FQGNSA. Written as DNA, the CDR3 is TGTGCCAGCAGCTTAGATACCCCTCTGGACGAGCAGTACTTC. Translating it yields CASSLDTPLDEQYF.

CDR3 nucleotides: TGTGCCAGCAGCCAAGAGGGTCCTGGTTATGGGGAGCTGTTTTTT. Protein sequence: CASSQEGPGYGELFF. The rearrangement uses TRBV4-2 and TRBJ2-2; D unclear. CDR3 length: 15 amino acids. V shed 0 bases and J shed 8 bases, with 13 bases lying between them. Germline V gene sequence: CDR1 LGHNA, CDR2 YNFKEQ.